In this sample, the clone carrying this TCR beta chain turned up many times. Its antigen remains unidentified. This sample is drawn from a study of T-cell reconstitution after alpha-beta-depleted transplantation in children. TCRbeta library construction was performed incorporating unique molecular identifiers. MiXCR, applied by TCRdb to the PCR reads, yields one record per CDR3 protein. This table has hundreds of thousands of distinct CDR3 sequences, under 20% appearing once. V shed 6 bases and J shed 1 base, with 13 bases lying between them. The CDR3 is 15 residues long. Looked up from germline, CDR1 is WSHSY and CDR2 is SAAADI. Study findings and constraints: The main origin of T-cell counts and diversity one year after transplant was newly produced T cells. At day 60, the high TCRbeta diversity found in some patients originated from recipient T cells and thymic progenitors that had survived.

The rearrangement links TRBV10-2 to TRBJ2-1, with D possibly TRBD2 on 5 matching bases. The specimen comprised PBMCs, mostly from graft donor cells, sampled 360 days after TCRalphabeta/CD19-depleted stem cell transplant. The receptor was isolated from a male patient aged 2 to 10 who had a stem cell transplant for acute lymphoblastic leukemia, so the T cells may come from the graft donor. CDR3 region: CASRLTRWSYNEQFF. The CDR3 DNA follows: TGCGCCAGCAGATTAACTAGATGGTCCTACAATGAGCAGTTCTTC.